The next 7 T cell receptor beta chains were all read from a single sample in a study of blood T cell repertoires in COVID-19. Profiled with immunoSEQ multiplex PCR; TCRdb holds only in-frame clones, not every one. The data contain roughly 150,000 clones, over 75% of them seen just once; the ten biggest clones take up 3% to 4.5%. Sequencing used PBMCs or T cells enriched from blood (not recorded which). Receptors were obtained from a man aged 50-59 years in a cohort exposed to, infected with or recovered from COVID-19 (not recorded which).

V and J are TRBV12-3 or TRBV12-4 and TRBJ1-5, with no clear D. Deletions cut 5 bases from V and 4 bases from J, with 9 bases between. The CDR3 loop spans 13 amino acids. CDR3 nucleotide sequence: TGTGCCAGCAGTCTGGGCCATAATCAGCCCCAGCATTTT. It translates to CASSLGHNQPQHF.

The chain carries TRBV4-3 and TRBJ2-7, with 8 bases identical to TRBD1. From germline, CDR1 is LGHNA and CDR2 YSLEER. The V segment lost 0 bases and the J segment 7 bases; nucleotides outside the gene matches: 5. CDR3 length equals 14 residues. CDR3 residues: CASSQDRGQREQYF. The CDR3 nucleotides are TGCGCCAGCAGCCAAGACAGGGGGCAAAGGGAGCAGTACTTC.

The chain joins TRBV7-3 to TRBJ2-7; D possibly corresponds to TRBD2 (6 bases). CDR1 SGHTA and CDR2 FQGTGA come from the germline V gene. The length of the CDR3 is 13 residues. The V end was cut by 5 bases, the J end by 7 bases, with 15 bases between. CDR3 protein: CASSPGTGGEQYF. The CDR3 coding sequence is TGTGCCAGCAGCCCGGGGACCGGAGGGGAGCAGTACTTC.

The rearrangement uses TRBV14 and TRBJ2-7; TRBD1 aligns across 8 bases. The V gene's germline CDR1 is SGHDN and CDR2 FVKESK. With 3 bases clipped from V and 0 bases from J, the junction kept 7 bases outside the gene matches. The CDR3 spans 16 residues. The CDR3, as DNA: TGTGCCAGCAGCCAGAGTGGACAGGGCTTCTCCTACGAGCAGTACTTC. It yields the protein CASSQSGQGFSYEQYF.

The chain uses TRBV20-1 and TRBJ2-7; D unclear. The CDR3 is 11 amino acids. V gave up 4 bases and J gave up 2 bases, with 6 bases separating them. In germline, CDR1 is DFQATT, CDR2 SNEGSKA (reference sequence). In DNA form, the CDR3 reads TGCAGTGCTAAATCTACCTACGAGCAGTACTTC. Protein: CSAKSTYEQYF.

The rearrangement joins TRBV19 to TRBJ2-1, with 12 bases lining up with TRBD2. The trim removed 6 bases at V and 6 bases at J, leaving 6 bases unmatched. The CDR3 is 15 residues long. Germline V gene sequence: CDR1 LNHDA, CDR2 SQIVND (reference sequence). CDR3 bases: TGTGCCAGTAGCCGACTAGCGGGAGTTACCAATGAGCAGTTCTTC. It codes for CASSRLAGVTNEQFF. Together with reference TRBV19 and TRBJ2-1, the CDR3 gives the full variable domain: DGGITQSPKYLFRKEGQNVTLSCEQNLNHDAMYWYRQDPGQGLRLIYYSQIVNDFQKGDIAEGYSVSREKKESFPLTVTSAQKNPTAFYLCASSRLAGVTNEQFFGPGTRLTVL.

The chain links TRBV15 to TRBJ2-2; a weak D match, TRBD1 (6 bases). The germline V and J ends were trimmed by 0 bases and 4 bases, with 12 bases remaining between them. The CDR3 length is 16 residues. The germline CDR1 and CDR2 sequences are LNHNV and YYDKDF (reference sequence). CDR3 sequence reads: CATSREDRGGTGELFF. The CDR3 DNA reads as TGTGCCACCAGCAGAGAGGACAGAGGAGGCACCGGGGAGCTGTTTTTT.